These T cell receptor beta chains were read from a single sample in a study of blood T cell repertoires in COVID-19. Clones were sequenced by immunoSEQ multiplex PCR, and TCRdb holds only the in-frame ones, with some missing. The repertoire has some 40,000 clones, 84% of them found once; the top ten carry roughly 15%. Input material: peripheral blood. These receptor sequences come from a man aged 50 to 59 with active or convalescent COVID-19. The CDR3 runs from the conserved cysteine through the conserved F or W. The D gene is left open where the match is weak. Size values are once, few and many counts, or a class for expanded clones, and some rows have none.

d_gene: NA
j_gene: TRBJ1-6
abundance: few
v_gene: TRBV25-1
CDR3nt: TGTGCCAGCAGTGAATATGTCACGAGAAGCTCCTATAATTCACCCCTCCACTTT
CDR3aa: CASSEYVTRSSYNSPLHF

d_gene: TRBD2
j_gene: TRBJ2-1
abundance: NA
v_gene: TRBV27
CDR3nt: TGTGCCAGCAGGGGGCTAGCGGGCAATGAGCAGTTCTTC
CDR3aa: CASRGLAGNEQFF

d_gene: NA
j_gene: TRBJ1-1
abundance: NA
v_gene: TRBV9
CDR3nt: TGTGCCAGCAGCGTAGGACAGTTGAACACTGAAGCTTTCTTT
CDR3aa: CASSVGQLNTEAFF

d_gene: NA
j_gene: TRBJ1-1
abundance: once
v_gene: TRBV7-2
CDR3nt: TGTGCCAGCAGCTTAGATCCAGAAGCTTTCTTT
CDR3aa: CASSLDPEAFF

d_gene: NA
j_gene: TRBJ2-3
abundance: NA
v_gene: TRBV5-6
CDR3nt: TGTGCCAGCAGCCGAGAGGATACGCAGTATTTT
CDR3aa: CASSREDTQYF

d_gene: NA
j_gene: TRBJ1-3
abundance: NA
v_gene: TRBV19
CDR3nt: TGTGCCAGTAGTATTTACAGGGTTTCTCGGAGAAACACCATATATTTT
CDR3aa: CASSIYRVSRRNTIYF

d_gene: NA
j_gene: TRBJ1-6
abundance: NA
v_gene: TRBV5-4
CDR3nt: TGTGCCAGCAGCTCTTACAGGGCCCGGAATTCACCCCTCCACTTT
CDR3aa: CASSSYRARNSPLHF

d_gene: TRBD1
j_gene: TRBJ1-1
abundance: large
v_gene: TRBV6-5
CDR3nt: TGTGCCAGTTGGATACAGGGGAGCACTGAAGCTTTCTTT
CDR3aa: CASWIQGSTEAFF

d_gene: NA
j_gene: TRBJ1-4
abundance: once
v_gene: TRBV11-2
CDR3nt: TGTGCCAGCAGCTCGGAGGTAGATTTTAATGAAAAACTGTTTTTT
CDR3aa: CASSSEVDFNEKLFF

d_gene: TRBD1
j_gene: TRBJ1-1
abundance: NA
v_gene: TRBV3-1/TRBV3-2
CDR3nt: TGTGCCAGCAGCCAAACAGGGGCCACTGAAGCTTTCTTT
CDR3aa: CASSQTGATEAFF

d_gene: NA
j_gene: TRBJ1-3
abundance: NA
v_gene: TRBV25-1
CDR3nt: TGTGCCAGTCAAGCGCGGCAGCCATTAGGAAACACCATATATTTT
CDR3aa: CASQARQPLGNTIYF

d_gene: TRBD1
j_gene: TRBJ1-2
abundance: NA
v_gene: TRBV3-1/TRBV3-2
CDR3nt: TGTGCCAGCAGCCAGGGACAGGGGGACTATGGCTACACCTTC
CDR3aa: CASSQGQGDYGYTF

d_gene: NA
j_gene: TRBJ2-1
abundance: NA
v_gene: TRBV19
CDR3nt: TGTGCCAGTAGTATCGCGTTCGGTCAGAGAGGCAATGAGCAGTTCTTC
CDR3aa: CASSIAFGQRGNEQFF

d_gene: NA
j_gene: TRBJ1-1
abundance: NA
v_gene: TRBV2
CDR3nt: TGTGCCAGCCTGCCCGGGACAAAGAACACTGAAGCTTTCTTT
CDR3aa: CASLPGTKNTEAFF

d_gene: TRBD2
j_gene: TRBJ2-2
abundance: few
v_gene: TRBV7-2
CDR3nt: TGTGCCAGCAGCTTGTTGGGTTCAGGCGGGGGGACCGGGGAGCTGTTTTTT
CDR3aa: CASSLLGSGGGTGELFF

d_gene: TRBD1
j_gene: TRBJ1-5
abundance: NA
v_gene: TRBV30
CDR3nt: TGTGCCTGGAGTGTAGGAGGACAGGGGAATCAGCCCCAGCATTTT
CDR3aa: CAWSVGGQGNQPQHF

d_gene: TRBD1
j_gene: TRBJ1-6
abundance: once
v_gene: TRBV28
CDR3nt: TGTGCCAGCAGCCCGACCGGGACAGGGCATTCACCCCTCCACTTT
CDR3aa: CASSPTGTGHSPLHF

d_gene: TRBD2
j_gene: TRBJ2-1
abundance: NA
v_gene: TRBV7-9
CDR3nt: TGTGCCAGCAGCCCTCTGACTAGCGCGGTCTCCTACAATGAGCAGTTCTTC
CDR3aa: CASSPLTSAVSYNEQFF

d_gene: NA
j_gene: TRBJ1-2
abundance: NA
v_gene: TRBV6-5
CDR3nt: TGTGCCAGCAGGGTAATAACCAGCTATGGCTACACCTTC
CDR3aa: CASRVITSYGYTF

d_gene: NA
j_gene: TRBJ1-5
abundance: NA
v_gene: TRBV7-6
CDR3nt: TGTGCCAGCAGCCCAGGGCCAAATGCAAATCAGCCCCAGCATTTT
CDR3aa: CASSPGPNANQPQHF

d_gene: TRBD1
j_gene: TRBJ1-4
abundance: few
v_gene: TRBV5-1
CDR3nt: TGCGCCAGCAGCTCCGGACAGGGGGGTGAAAAACTGTTTTTT
CDR3aa: CASSSGQGGEKLFF

d_gene: TRBD1
j_gene: TRBJ1-5
abundance: NA
v_gene: TRBV6-6
CDR3nt: TGTGCCAGCAGTGACCGACAGGGGAATCAGCCCCAGCATTTT
CDR3aa: CASSDRQGNQPQHF

d_gene: TRBD1
j_gene: TRBJ2-3
abundance: few
v_gene: TRBV29-1
CDR3nt: TGCAGCGGCCATTTGGTGACAGGGAATCAGGCAGATACGCAGTATTTT
CDR3aa: CSGHLVTGNQADTQYF

d_gene: TRBD1
j_gene: TRBJ1-3
abundance: NA
v_gene: TRBV6-5
CDR3nt: TGTGCCAGCAGTTACTCGCAGGGGGCGTCTGGAAACACCATATATTTT
CDR3aa: CASSYSQGASGNTIYF

d_gene: NA
j_gene: TRBJ1-6
abundance: once
v_gene: TRBV30
CDR3nt: TGTGCCTGGAGTTATAGGGGTTCCTATAATTCACCCCTCCACTTT
CDR3aa: CAWSYRGSYNSPLHF

d_gene: NA
j_gene: TRBJ2-7
abundance: NA
v_gene: TRBV6-5
CDR3nt: TGTGCCAGCAGTTACCCCGGGGGAAGCGAGCAGTACTTC
CDR3aa: CASSYPGGSEQYF

d_gene: TRBD1
j_gene: TRBJ2-1
abundance: NA
v_gene: TRBV11-3
CDR3nt: TGTGCCAGCAGCCTTACGGACAGGGATGAGCAGTTCTTC
CDR3aa: CASSLTDRDEQFF

d_gene: NA
j_gene: TRBJ1-1
abundance: NA
v_gene: TRBV19
CDR3nt: TGTGCCAGTAGTAGAGGACAGAACACTGAAGCTTTCTTT
CDR3aa: CASSRGQNTEAFF

d_gene: NA
j_gene: TRBJ2-5
abundance: NA
v_gene: TRBV27
CDR3nt: TGTGCCAGCAGTTTCCGGGCGGGGGCCTTGGAGACCCAGTACTTC
CDR3aa: CASSFRAGALETQYF

d_gene: NA
j_gene: TRBJ2-2
abundance: NA
v_gene: TRBV5-4
CDR3nt: TGTGCCAGCAGCTCGCCGGAACAGGGCCCGAACACCGGGGAGCTGTTTTTT
CDR3aa: CASSSPEQGPNTGELFF

d_gene: TRBD1
j_gene: TRBJ1-3
abundance: NA
v_gene: TRBV3-1/TRBV3-2
CDR3nt: TGTGCCAGCAGCCATATAGACAGGGGGACGGGAAACACCATATATTTT
CDR3aa: CASSHIDRGTGNTIYF

d_gene: NA
j_gene: TRBJ1-4
abundance: NA
v_gene: TRBV5-1
CDR3nt: TGCGCCAGCAGCTTGAATACAGGGCTGGATGAAAAACTGTTTTTT
CDR3aa: CASSLNTGLDEKLFF

d_gene: TRBD1
j_gene: TRBJ1-1
abundance: NA
v_gene: TRBV4-2
CDR3nt: TGTGCCAGCAGCCAAGGACAGGGGGCCTATGAAGCTTTCTTT
CDR3aa: CASSQGQGAYEAFF

d_gene: TRBD1
j_gene: TRBJ1-6
abundance: few
v_gene: TRBV13
CDR3nt: TGTGCCAGCAGAACAGGGGGCAATAATTCACCCCTCCACTTT
CDR3aa: CASRTGGNNSPLHF

d_gene: TRBD2
j_gene: TRBJ2-5
abundance: NA
v_gene: TRBV6-5
CDR3nt: TGTGCCAGCAGTTATATTAGCGGGGGAGAGACCCAGTACTTC
CDR3aa: CASSYISGGETQYF

d_gene: TRBD2
j_gene: TRBJ2-7
abundance: NA
v_gene: TRBV7-6
CDR3nt: TGTGCCAGCAGCTCCCGGGGGGGGGCTAAAGCGGGGAACGAGCAGTACTTC
CDR3aa: CASSSRGGAKAGNEQYF